One sample yielded the 26 T cell receptor beta chains listed below, sequenced in a study of regulatory T cells in long-lasting Graves disease. Time point defined: newly diagnosed GD, antithyroid drugs for less than 3 months. PBMC-derived RNA was used for the TCR library. Combining iRepertoire HTBI primers with Arm-PCR of CDR3 regions, the authors built TCR beta libraries. Using its own MiXCR run on the multiplex PCR reads, TCRdb lists one record per CDR3 protein. Altogether approximately 360,000 distinct CDR3 sequences are present, 10% to 15% being singletons, with the ten largest covering approximately 17%. These data also formed part of another study, on T cells in Graves' hyperthyroidism and ophthalmopathy.

The source material was peripheral blood mononuclear cells (PBMCs), sampled at new diagnosis, from a patient treated with antithyroid drugs. The source is a woman younger than 35 with Graves disease.

This clonotype showed up many times. Here the CDR3 DNA reads TGTGCCAGTACTACAGGGAACACTGAAGCTTTCTTT. Translating gives CASTTGNTEAFF. The chain recombines TRBV19 with TRBJ1-1; tentatively, D is TRBD1 (5 bases). V was trimmed by 7 bases and J by 1 base, leaving 7 bases between them. The CDR3 runs to 12 residues. CDR1 and CDR2 from the germline V gene are LNHDA and SQIVND (reference sequence).

Regarding this clonotype: This likely came from a read error, as a far larger clone is one base away. The gene calls are TRBV6-2 or TRBV6-3 and TRBJ1-1; 7 nucleotides line up with TRBD1. The germline gives CDR1 MNHEY, CDR2 SVGEGT. CDR3 length: 15 residues. CDR3 DNA: TGTGCCAGCAGTGAGGCAGGGGGGTTGAACACTGAAGCTTCCTTT. Protein: CASSEAGGLNTEASF.

There are many counts of this clonotype. The CDR3 region has the DNA TGCGCCAGCAGCCCAACTGGGGGCTCTGGGGCCAACGTCCTGACTTTC. It is translated as CASSPTGGSGANVLTF. The rearrangement links TRBV5-1 to TRBJ2-6, with D perhaps given as TRBD1 or TRBD2 (5 bases each). Trimming stripped 4 bases from V and 0 bases from J, with 11 bases between. CDR3 length: 16 residues. In germline, CDR1 is SGHRS, CDR2 YFSETQ. Full variable domain (outside the CDR3, taken from reference TRBV5-1 and TRBJ2-6): KAGVTQTPRYLIKTRGQQVTLSCSPISGHRSVSWYQQTPGQGLQFLFEYFSETQRNKGNFPGRFSGRQFSNSRSEMNVSTLELGDSALYLCASSPTGGSGANVLTFGAGSRLTVL.

This clonotype was detected many times. The CDR3 sequence: CASSLIAGLAGEQYF. The CDR3 DNA follows: TGTGCCAGCAGCTTAATAGCGGGACTAGCGGGGGAGCAGTACTTC. The chain couples TRBV7-3 to TRBJ2-7; TRBD2 agrees at 13 bases. The CDR3 covers 15 residues. The trim removed 1 base at V and 7 bases at J, leaving 4 bases unmatched. Germline V lookup: CDR1 SGHTA, CDR2 FQGTGA.

Many counts were recorded for this clonotype. This CDR3 is CASSERSGYGYTF. The DNA for the CDR3 is TGTGCCAGCAGTGAGCGCTCCGGGTATGGCTACACCTTC. The chain has TRBV2 and TRBJ1-2; no clear D. This CDR3 is built from 13 residues. Germline-derived CDR1 and CDR2 are SNHLY and FYNNEI. V shed 3 bases and J shed 5 bases, with 10 bases lying between them.

This clonotype was seen more than once but under ten times. The CDR3 region has the DNA TGTGCCAGCACCCATACCGGATGGGGCACAGATACGCAGTATTTT. Translation gives CASTHTGWGTDTQYF. The gene calls are TRBV9 and TRBJ2-3, with D unclear. The CDR3 loop spans 15 amino acids. The V gene lost 6 bases and the J gene lost 1 base, with 15 bases spanning the gap. Per germline, CDR1 SGDLS and CDR2 YYNGEE.

The V call is TRBV29-1, the J call TRBJ2-5; D might be TRBD1 (5 bases). CDR1 and CDR2 (germline): SQVTM, ANQGSEA. Trimming cost V 4 bases and J 2 bases, with 11 bases left between them. The CDR3 consists of 13 residues. CDR3 in amino acids: CSVVWTFQETQYF. The DNA of the CDR3 is TGCAGCGTTGTATGGACATTTCAAGAGACCCAGTACTTC.

This clonotype has a count of ten or more. The J gene is TRBJ2-3, the V gene TRBV3-1; the match to TRBD1 covers 8 bases. V shed 3 bases, J shed 4 bases, and the junction held 0 bases outside the gene matches. The germline CDR1 and CDR2 sequences are LGHDT and YNNKEL (reference sequence). The CDR3 is made up of 13 amino acids. This CDR3 is CASSHRGPDTQYF. Here the CDR3 DNA reads TGTGCCAGCAGCCACAGGGGGCCAGATACGCAGTATTTT.

This clonotype appeared many times. The V gene is TRBV29-1, the J gene TRBJ2-7; 10 positions agree with TRBD1. CDR1 SQVTM and CDR2 ANQGSEA come from the germline V gene. Trimming took 2 bases from V and 6 from J; bases not matched to a gene: 13. The CDR3 is 16 residues long. The chain's CDR3 is CSVEKVLPGQGFEQYF. The CDR3 DNA is TGCAGCGTTGAAAAAGTACTACCGGGACAGGGGTTCGAGCAGTACTTC.

This CDR3 reads CSAVRGYEQYF. CDR3 DNA sequence: TGCAGTGCGGTCAGGGGTTACGAGCAGTACTTC. The chain carries TRBV20-1 and TRBJ2-7; TRBD1 is a possible D gene (6 bases). This CDR3 comprises 11 residues. The V end lost 6 bases, the J end lost 4 bases, and 10 bases lay between the germline ends. Germline V gene sequence: CDR1 DFQATT, CDR2 SNEGSKA (reference sequence).

Many counts were recorded for this clonotype. The chain has TRBV6-1 and TRBJ1-1, with TRBD1 as a possible D gene (5 bases). This CDR3 is 13 amino acids long. Trimming cost V 0 bases and J 7 bases, with 9 bases left between them. The V gene's germline CDR1 is MNHNS and CDR2 SASEGT. CDR3 in amino acids: CASSEARVGEAFF. As DNA, the CDR3 is TGTGCCAGCAGTGAAGCCAGGGTTGGTGAAGCTTTCTTT.

The chain couples TRBV6-1 to TRBJ2-2, with D possibly called TRBD1 or TRBD2 (5 bases each). CDR1 MNHNS and CDR2 SASEGT come from the germline V gene. The CDR3 length is 17 residues. Trimming pared 8 bases from V and 2 bases from J, leaving 21 bases between. The CDR3 protein is CASGKGLASPNTGELFF. In nucleotides, the CDR3 is TGTGCCAGCGGCAAGGGGTTGGCTAGCCCTAACACCGGGGAGCTGTTTTTT.

This clonotype has at least ten counts. The gene calls are TRBV7-2 and TRBJ2-3; 8 bases map to TRBD1. The CDR3 runs to 15 residues. Germline values: CDR1 SGHTA, CDR2 FQGNSA. The V gene end was trimmed by 4 bases and the J gene end by 1 base; junction bases not matched to a gene: 4. This chain's CDR3 is CASSSRGPGTDTQYF. The CDR3 coding sequence is TGTGCCAGCAGCTCCAGGGGGCCTGGCACAGATACGCAGTATTTT.

This clonotype has more than one count but fewer than ten. This sequence joins TRBV20-1 and TRBJ1-6, with a tentative D call TRBD1 (5 bases). The CDR3 spans 15 residues. The germline V gene encodes CDR1 DFQATT and CDR2 SNEGSKA (reference sequence). V was cut by 4 bases and J by 10 bases, with 20 bases left in between. The CDR3 DNA follows: TGCAGTGCTATACCGGACACTCGCTTAGGATCACCCCTCCACTTT. Translated, it gives CSAIPDTRLGSPLHF.

The rearrangement uses TRBV4-1 and TRBJ1-6, with D possibly matching TRBD1 (5 bases). The V gene lost 0 bases and the J gene lost 10 bases, with 16 bases spanning the gap. Germline loops: CDR1 MGHRA, CDR2 YSYEKL. The CDR3 runs 16 residues. The CDR3: CASSQDSGTGRSPLHF. The CDR3 DNA reads as TGCGCCAGCAGCCAAGATTCCGGGACTGGCCGGTCACCCCTCCACTTT.

The gene calls are TRBV10-3 and TRBJ1-1, with D uncertain. The CDR3 contains 11 residues. Trimming removed 6 bases at V and 0 bases at J, with 2 bases between. CDR1 and CDR2 (germline): ENHRY, SYGVKD. The CDR3 is CAIRVNTEAFF. The DNA for the CDR3 is TGTGCCATCAGGGTGAACACTGAAGCTTTCTTT.

This clonotype was seen at least ten times. The chain uses TRBV28 and TRBJ1-5; tentative D call: TRBD1 (5 bases). This CDR3 comprises 11 residues. V shed 3 bases and J shed 11 bases, with 8 bases lying between them. Germline CDR1 reads MDHEN; CDR2 reads SYDVKM. The CDR3 loop reads CASSFPGSQHF. The CDR3 DNA reads TGTGCCAGCAGTTTTCCAGGGTCCCAGCATTTT.

This clonotype occurred a few times. The chain couples TRBV15 to TRBJ2-1; 11 bases fit TRBD2. Germline lookup yields CDR1 LNHNV and CDR2 YYDKDF (reference sequence). The CDR3 spans 16 residues. The V and J ends lost 1 base and 4 bases, in that order; junction bases with no gene match: 3. The CDR3 DNA sequence: TGTGCCACCAGCAGAGGTAGCGGGGGGGCTTACAATGAGCAGTTCTTC. This sequence encodes CATSRGSGGAYNEQFF.

In this sample, this clonotype turned up many times. V gene TRBV6-1 combines with J gene TRBJ2-3, with D unresolved. CDR1 MNHNS and CDR2 SASEGT come from the germline V gene. Trimming took off 4 bases at V and 15 bases at J, with 14 bases between the two ends. The CDR3 extends over 11 amino acids. CDR3 nucleotide sequence: TGTGCCAGCAGTGCACCCGGACCCCACTATTTT. Encoded protein: CASSAPGPHYF.

This clonotype has a count of ten or more. The chain employs TRBV20-1 and TRBJ2-1; 14 bases fit TRBD2. This CDR3 is built from 17 residues. J lost 0 bases, V lost 6 bases, and 7 bases had no gene match. Germline CDR1 and CDR2: DFQATT and SNEGSKA (reference sequence). This CDR3 is CSARTSGGPHSYNEQFF. The CDR3 DNA reads as TGCAGTGCACGGACTAGCGGGGGGCCACACTCCTACAATGAGCAGTTCTTC.

The rearrangement links TRBV9 to TRBJ2-3; TRBD2 matches at 7 bases. Per the germline V gene, CDR1 is SGDLS and CDR2 is YYNGEE. The CDR3 runs 16 residues. V lost 0 bases, J lost 6 bases, and 10 bases stayed unmatched. CDR3 sequence: CASSVAGLAARDTQYF. The CDR3 DNA sequence: TGTGCCAGCAGCGTAGCGGGTCTAGCGGCGAGGGATACGCAGTATTTT.

This clonotype has at least ten counts. The chain uses TRBV29-1 and TRBJ1-1; 8 positions match TRBD1. Germline V gene lookup returns CDR1 SQVTM and CDR2 ANQGSEA. Unmatched junction bases numbered 6, after V lost 6 bases and J lost 3 bases. The CDR3 runs 13 residues. CDR3 protein: CSVLSGGHTEAFF. The CDR3 DNA follows: TGCAGCGTCCTTTCAGGGGGCCACACTGAAGCTTTCTTT.

The CDR3 bases are TGTGCCAGCCGGTACAGGACGACTGAAGCTTTCTTT. Translating gives CASRYRTTEAFF. The chain recombines TRBV6-1 with TRBJ1-1; D perhaps matches TRBD1 (5 bases). CDR1 and CDR2 from the germline V gene are MNHNS and SASEGT. The V and J ends lost 8 bases and 5 bases respectively, with 12 bases between them. The CDR3 runs to 12 residues.

This clonotype occurred a few times. V gene TRBV12-3 or TRBV12-4 combines with J gene TRBJ2-5; D not certain. V lost 2 bases, J lost 3 bases, and 13 bases lay in between. The CDR3 sequence is 15 residues long. The CDR3 region has the DNA TGTGCCAGCAGTTTAATGAATGAGATGGAAGAGACCCAGTACTTC. This gives the protein CASSLMNEMEETQYF.

This chain links TRBV28 with TRBJ1-1; no clear D gene. Germline V gives CDR1 MDHEN, CDR2 SYDVKM. CDR3 length equals 13 residues. The V end lost 7 bases, the J end lost 1 base, and 10 bases lay between the germline ends. CDR3 in amino acids: CASTQIENTEAFF. In DNA form, the CDR3 reads TGTGCCAGCACCCAAATAGAGAACACTGAAGCTTTCTTT. The full variable domain, completed using reference TRBV28 and TRBJ1-1, is DVKVTQSSRYLVKRTGEKVFLECVQDMDHENMFWYRQDPGLGLRLIYFSYDVKMKEKGDIPEGYSVSREKKERFSLILESASTNQTSMYLCASTQIENTEAFFGQGTRLTVV.

In the case of this clonotype: The likely explanation is a read error, given a far larger clone one base away. The chain couples TRBV6-1 to TRBJ1-2; perhaps TRBD1 as D (6 bases). The CDR3 totals 15 residues. The V end was cut by 5 bases, the J end by 2 bases, with 15 bases between. Germline loops: CDR1 MNHNS, CDR2 SASEGT. CDR3 sequence: CASSHLPDSNYGYTF. The CDR3 coding sequence is TGTGCCAGCAGTCACCTACCGGACAGCAACTATGGCTACACCTTC.